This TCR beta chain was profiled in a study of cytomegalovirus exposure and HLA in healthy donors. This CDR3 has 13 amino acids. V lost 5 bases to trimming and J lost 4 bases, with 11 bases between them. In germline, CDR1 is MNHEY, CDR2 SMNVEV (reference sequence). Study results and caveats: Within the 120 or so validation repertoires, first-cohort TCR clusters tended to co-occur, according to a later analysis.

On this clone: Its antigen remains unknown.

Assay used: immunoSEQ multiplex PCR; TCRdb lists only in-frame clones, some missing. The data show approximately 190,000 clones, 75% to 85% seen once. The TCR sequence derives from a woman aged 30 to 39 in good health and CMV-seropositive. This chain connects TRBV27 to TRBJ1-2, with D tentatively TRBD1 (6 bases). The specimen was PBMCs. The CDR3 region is CASSPRTAYGYTF. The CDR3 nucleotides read TGTGCCAGCAGTCCCCGGACAGCCTATGGCTACACCTTC.